This TCR beta chain emerged from a study of type 1 regulatory T cells. About the study: T-allo10 is a Tr1-enriched, alloantigen-specific CD4 T cell product made in vitro.

MiXCR, run by TCRdb on the reads, gives a single entry per CDR3 protein. The sample lists some 71,000 distinct CDR3 sequences, less than 25% seen once, with 8% to 9% in the top ten. Germline CDR1 reads GTSNPN; CDR2 reads SVGIG (reference sequence). The V end lost 2 bases, the J end lost 7 bases, and 10 bases lay between the germline ends. The CDR3 length is 12 residues. Overall study results and limits: Compared with non-Tr1 cells, Tr1 cells showed a narrower TCR repertoire.

On this clonotype: Its matching antigen is unknown.

This receptor was obtained from a human donor in good health. The material sequenced was cultured type 1 regulatory T (Tr1) cells, either the whole culture or a sorted fraction (not recorded which). The chain carries TRBV30 and TRBJ2-3, with unresolved D. CDR3 amino acids: CAWSPDGHTQYF. The CDR3, as DNA: TGTGCCTGGAGTCCTGACGGGCATACGCAGTATTTT.